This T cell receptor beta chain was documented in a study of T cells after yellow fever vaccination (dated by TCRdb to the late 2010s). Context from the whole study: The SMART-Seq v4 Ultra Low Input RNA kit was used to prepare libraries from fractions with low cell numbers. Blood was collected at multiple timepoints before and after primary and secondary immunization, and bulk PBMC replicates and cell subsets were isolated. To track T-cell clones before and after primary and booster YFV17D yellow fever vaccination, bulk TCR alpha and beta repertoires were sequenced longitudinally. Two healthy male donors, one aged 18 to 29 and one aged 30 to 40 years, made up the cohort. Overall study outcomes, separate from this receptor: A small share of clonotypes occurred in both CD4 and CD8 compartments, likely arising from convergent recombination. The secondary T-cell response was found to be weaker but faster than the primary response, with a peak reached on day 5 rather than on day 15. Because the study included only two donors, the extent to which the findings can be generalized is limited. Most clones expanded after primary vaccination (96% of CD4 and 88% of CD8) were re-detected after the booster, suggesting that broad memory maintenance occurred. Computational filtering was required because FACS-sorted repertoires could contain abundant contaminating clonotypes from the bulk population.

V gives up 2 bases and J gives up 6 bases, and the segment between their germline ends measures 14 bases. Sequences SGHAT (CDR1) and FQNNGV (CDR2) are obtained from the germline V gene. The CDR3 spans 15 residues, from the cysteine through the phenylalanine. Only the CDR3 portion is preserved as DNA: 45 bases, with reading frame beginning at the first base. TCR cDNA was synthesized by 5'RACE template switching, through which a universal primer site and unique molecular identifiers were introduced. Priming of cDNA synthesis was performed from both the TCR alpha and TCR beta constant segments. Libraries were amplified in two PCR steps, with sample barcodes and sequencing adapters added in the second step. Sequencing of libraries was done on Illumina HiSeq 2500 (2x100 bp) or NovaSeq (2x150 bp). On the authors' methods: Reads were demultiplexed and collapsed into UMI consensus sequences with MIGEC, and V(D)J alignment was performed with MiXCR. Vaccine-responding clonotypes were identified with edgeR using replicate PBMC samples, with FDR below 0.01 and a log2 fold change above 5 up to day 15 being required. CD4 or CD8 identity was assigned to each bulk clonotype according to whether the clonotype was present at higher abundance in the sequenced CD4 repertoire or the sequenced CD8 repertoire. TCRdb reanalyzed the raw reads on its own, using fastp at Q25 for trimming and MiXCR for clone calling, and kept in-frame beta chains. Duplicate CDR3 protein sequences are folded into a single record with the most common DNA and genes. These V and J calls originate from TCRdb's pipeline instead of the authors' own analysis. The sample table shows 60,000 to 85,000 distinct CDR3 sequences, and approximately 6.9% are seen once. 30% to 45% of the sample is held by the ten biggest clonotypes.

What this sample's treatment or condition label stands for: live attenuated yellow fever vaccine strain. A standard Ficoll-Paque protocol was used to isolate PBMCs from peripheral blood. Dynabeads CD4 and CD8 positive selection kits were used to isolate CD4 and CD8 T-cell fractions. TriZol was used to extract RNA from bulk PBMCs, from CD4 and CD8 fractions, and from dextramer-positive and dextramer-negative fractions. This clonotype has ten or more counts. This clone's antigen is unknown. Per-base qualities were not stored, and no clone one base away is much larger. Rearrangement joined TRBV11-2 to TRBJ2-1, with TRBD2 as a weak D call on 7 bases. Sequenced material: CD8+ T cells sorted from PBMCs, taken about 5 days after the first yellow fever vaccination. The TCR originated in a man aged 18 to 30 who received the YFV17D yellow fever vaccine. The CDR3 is CASSLFRGGGNEQFF. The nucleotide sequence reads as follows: TGTGCCAGCAGCTTATTCAGGGGAGGGGGCAATGAGCAGTTCTTC.